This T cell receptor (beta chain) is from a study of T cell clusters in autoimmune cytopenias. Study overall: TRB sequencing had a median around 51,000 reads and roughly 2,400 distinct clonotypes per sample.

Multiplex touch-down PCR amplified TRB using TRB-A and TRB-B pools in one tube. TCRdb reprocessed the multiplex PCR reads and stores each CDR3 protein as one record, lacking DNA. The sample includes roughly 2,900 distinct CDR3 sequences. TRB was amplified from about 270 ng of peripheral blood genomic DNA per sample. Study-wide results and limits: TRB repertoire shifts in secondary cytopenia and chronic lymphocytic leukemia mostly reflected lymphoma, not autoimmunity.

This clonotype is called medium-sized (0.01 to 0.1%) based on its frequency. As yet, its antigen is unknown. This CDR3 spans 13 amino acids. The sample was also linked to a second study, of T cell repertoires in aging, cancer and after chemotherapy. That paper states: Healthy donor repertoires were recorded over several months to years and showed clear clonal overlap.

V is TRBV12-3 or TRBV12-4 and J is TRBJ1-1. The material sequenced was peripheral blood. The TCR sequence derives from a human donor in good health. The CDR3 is CASSLVGQVQAFF.